This TCR beta chain stems from a study of cytomegalovirus exposure and HLA in healthy donors. V lost 0 bases to trimming and J lost 7 bases; unmatched junction nucleotides: 3. The CDR3 consists of 14 residues. CDR1 is SGHRS, CDR2 YFSETQ, per germline. It was the approximately 130-subject validation cohort, separate from the roughly 700-subject first cohort, to which the donors belonged. The table came from immunoSEQ multiplex PCR; TCRdb's copy has only in-frame clones and leaves some out. This table holds about 98,000 clones, around 90% found once. The material sequenced was PBMCs. The J gene is TRBJ2-1, the V gene TRBV5-1; 8 nucleotides agree with TRBD1. The TCR sequence derives from a woman between 25 and 40 years old in good health and CMV-seronegative. The CDR3 DNA is TGCGCCAGCAGCTTGGCAGGGGGCTGGAATGAGCAGTTCTTC. This codes for CASSLAGGWNEQFF.